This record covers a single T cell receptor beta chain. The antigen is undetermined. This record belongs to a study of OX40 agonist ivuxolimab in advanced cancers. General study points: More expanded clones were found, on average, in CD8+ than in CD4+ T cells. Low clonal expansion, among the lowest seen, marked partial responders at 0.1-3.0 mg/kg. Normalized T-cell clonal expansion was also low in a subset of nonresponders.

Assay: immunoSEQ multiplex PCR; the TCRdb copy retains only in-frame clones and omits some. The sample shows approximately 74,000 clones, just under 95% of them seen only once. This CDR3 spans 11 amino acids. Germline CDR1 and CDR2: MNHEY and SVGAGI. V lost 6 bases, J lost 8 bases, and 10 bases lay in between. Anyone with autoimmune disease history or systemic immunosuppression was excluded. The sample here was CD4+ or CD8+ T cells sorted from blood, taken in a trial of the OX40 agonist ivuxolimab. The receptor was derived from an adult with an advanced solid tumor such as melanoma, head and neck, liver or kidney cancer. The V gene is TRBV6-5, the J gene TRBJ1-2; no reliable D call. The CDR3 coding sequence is TGTGCCAGCAGAGGGATGGGGGGCTACACCTTC. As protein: CASRGMGGYTF.